Sequencing of this TCR beta chain was carried out in a study of T cells in tumors after PD-1 blockade. Study background: Patients had no prior checkpoint blockade, systemic immunosuppressants, or anti-cancer therapy within 4 weeks. Daily vismodegib 150 mg continued in a subset of anti-PD-1-treated patients.

The repertoire was sequenced with immunoSEQ multiplex PCR; TCRdb's copy has only in-frame clones and lacks some. This table has 55,000 to 65,000 clones, around 80% appearing once. V lost 5 bases and J lost 2; bases outside the gene matches: 7. There are 15 residues in the CDR3. Germline assignment: CDR1 SGHNT and CDR2 YYREEE (reference sequence). The chain carries TRBV5-4 and TRBJ2-5, with 9 bases identical to TRBD1. This clonotype was obtained from a human donor with basal cell carcinoma. The specimen was PBMCs, collected before anti-PD-1 treatment. This chain's CDR3 is CASRSGTGRQETQYF. The CDR3 region has the DNA TGTGCCAGCAGATCCGGGACAGGGAGGCAAGAGACCCAGTACTTC.